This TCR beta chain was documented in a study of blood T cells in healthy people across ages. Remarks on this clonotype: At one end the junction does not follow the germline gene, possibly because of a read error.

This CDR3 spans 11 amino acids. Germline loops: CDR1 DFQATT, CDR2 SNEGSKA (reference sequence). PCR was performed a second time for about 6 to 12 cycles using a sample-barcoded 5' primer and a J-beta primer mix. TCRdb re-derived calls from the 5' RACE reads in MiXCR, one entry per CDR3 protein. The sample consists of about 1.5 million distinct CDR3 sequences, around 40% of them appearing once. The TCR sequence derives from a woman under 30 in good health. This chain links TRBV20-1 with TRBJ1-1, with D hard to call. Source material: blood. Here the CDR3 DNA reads TGCAGTGCCAGAGGCCACCCTGAAGCTTTCTTT. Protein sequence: CSARGHPEAFF.